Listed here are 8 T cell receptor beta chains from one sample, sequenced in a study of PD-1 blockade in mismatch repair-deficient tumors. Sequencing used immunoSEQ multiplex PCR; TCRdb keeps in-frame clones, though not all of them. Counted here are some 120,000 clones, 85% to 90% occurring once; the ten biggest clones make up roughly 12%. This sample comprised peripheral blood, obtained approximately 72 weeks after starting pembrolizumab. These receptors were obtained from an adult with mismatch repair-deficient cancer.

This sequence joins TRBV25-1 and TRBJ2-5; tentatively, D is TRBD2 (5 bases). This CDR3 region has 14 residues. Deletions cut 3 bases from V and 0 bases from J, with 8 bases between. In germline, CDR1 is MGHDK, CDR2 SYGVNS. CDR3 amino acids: CASSDPGNQETQYF. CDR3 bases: TGTGCCAGCAGTGATCCGGGGAACCAAGAGACCCAGTACTTC.

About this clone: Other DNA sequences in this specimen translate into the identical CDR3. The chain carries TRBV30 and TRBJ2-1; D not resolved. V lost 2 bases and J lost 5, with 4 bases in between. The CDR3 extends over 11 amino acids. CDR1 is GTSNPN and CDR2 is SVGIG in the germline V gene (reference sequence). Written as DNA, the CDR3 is TGTGCCTGGAGTCTTAACAATGAGCAGTTCTTC. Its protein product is CAWSLNNEQFF.

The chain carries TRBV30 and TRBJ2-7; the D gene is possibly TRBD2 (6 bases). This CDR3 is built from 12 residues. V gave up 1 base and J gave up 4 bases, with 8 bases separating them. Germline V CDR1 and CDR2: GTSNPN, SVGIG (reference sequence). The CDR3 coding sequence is TGTGCCTGGAGTGAGGGAGGTTACGAGCAGTACTTC. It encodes CAWSEGGYEQYF.

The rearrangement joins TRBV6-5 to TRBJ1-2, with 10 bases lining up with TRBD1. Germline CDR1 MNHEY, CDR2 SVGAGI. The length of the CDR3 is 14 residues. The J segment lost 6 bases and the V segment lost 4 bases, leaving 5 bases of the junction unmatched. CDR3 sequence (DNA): TGTGCCAGCAGTTTTTCCGGGACAGGGGATGGCTACACCTTC. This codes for CASSFSGTGDGYTF.

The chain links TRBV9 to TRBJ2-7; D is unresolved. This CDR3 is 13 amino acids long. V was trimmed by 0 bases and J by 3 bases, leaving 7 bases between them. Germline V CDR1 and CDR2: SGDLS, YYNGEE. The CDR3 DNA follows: TGTGCCAGCAGCGTAGGTGCCGACTACGAGCAGTACTTC. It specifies CASSVGADYEQYF.

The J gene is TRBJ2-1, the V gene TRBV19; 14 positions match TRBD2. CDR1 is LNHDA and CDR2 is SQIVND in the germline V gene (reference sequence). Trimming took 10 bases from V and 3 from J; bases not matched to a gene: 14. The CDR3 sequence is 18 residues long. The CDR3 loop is CATSDSGLAGGIYNEQFF. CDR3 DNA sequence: TGTGCCACCTCGGACAGCGGACTAGCGGGAGGTATCTACAATGAGCAGTTCTTC.

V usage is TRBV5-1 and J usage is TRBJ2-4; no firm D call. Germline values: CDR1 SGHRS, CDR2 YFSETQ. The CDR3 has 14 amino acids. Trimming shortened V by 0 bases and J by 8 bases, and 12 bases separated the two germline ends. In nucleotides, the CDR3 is TGCGCCAGCAGCTTGGGCGCCAGTACGGACATTCAGTACTTC. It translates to CASSLGASTDIQYF.

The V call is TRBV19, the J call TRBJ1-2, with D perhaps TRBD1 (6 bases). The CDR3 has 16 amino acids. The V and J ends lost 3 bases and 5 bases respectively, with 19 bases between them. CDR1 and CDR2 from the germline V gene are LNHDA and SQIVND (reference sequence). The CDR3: CASSMLPGRGGYGYTF. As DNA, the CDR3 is TGTGCCAGTAGTATGTTGCCGGGCAGGGGTGGATATGGCTACACCTTC.